This T cell receptor (beta chain) was observed in a study of T cell changes during pregnancy in multiple sclerosis. Produced via immunoSEQ multiplex PCR; TCRdb's table is partial and in-frame only. The repertoire holds about 43,000 clones, around 90% seen once, with roughly 5% in the top ten. V shed 0 bases and J shed 1 base, with 4 bases lying between them. The V gene's germline CDR1 is SGHDT and CDR2 YYEEEE. The CDR3 covers 13 residues. V usage is TRBV5-6 and J usage is TRBJ1-2; D remains unclear. Specimen: peripheral blood, collected in the first trimester of pregnancy. The clonotype comes from a female donor in good health, enrolled as a control in a pregnancy study. The CDR3 nucleotides read TGTGCCAGCAGCTTGGCCAGTAACTATGGCTACACCTTC. Protein sequence: CASSLASNYGYTF. Supplemented by reference TRBV5-6 and TRBJ1-2, the full variable domain reads DAGVTQSPTHLIKTRGQQVTLRCSPKSGHDTVSWYQQALGQGPQFIFQYYEEEERQRGNFPDRFSGHQFPNYSSELNVNALLLGDSALYLCASSLASNYGYTFGSGTRLTVV.